The clone carrying this T cell receptor beta chain was counted only a few times. The source of the sample is a study of blood T cell repertoires in COVID-19. Some clones are missing from TCRdb's copy, which holds only in-frame ones; the method was immunoSEQ multiplex PCR. The sample lists about 110,000 clones; roughly 90% were seen once. The clonotype originates from a man aged 35-49 years with active or convalescent COVID-19. The sequenced material came from peripheral blood.

The CDR3 DNA follows: TGTGCCAGCAGCCCAGGCCACAGGGAGGGCTACACCTTC. Protein product: CASSPGHREGYTF. The chain joins TRBV7-2 to TRBJ1-2, with D maybe TRBD1 (6 bases). The V gene's germline CDR1 is SGHTA and CDR2 FQGNSA. The V gene lost 5 bases and the J gene lost 8 bases, with 15 bases spanning the gap. The CDR3 spans 13 residues.